This T cell receptor (beta chain) was retrieved from a study of vaccination effects on CD4 cells after COVID-19. Study as a whole: Samples that were drawn after vaccination came a median of 72 days after the second dose.

Generated by immunoSEQ multiplex PCR, the TCRdb table keeps only in-frame clones and is missing some. The profile covers 70,000 to 95,000 clones, with roughly 73% appearing a single time and under 1.2% taken by the ten largest. Of note for this clone: Its cognate antigen is unknown.

ViraFEST expansion of antigen-specific CD4+ T cells with viral peptide pools preceded sequencing. CD4+ T cell isolation took place after 10 days of culture. Each participant was administered two doses of either the BNT162b2 or the mRNA-1273 vaccine. Vaccine recipients lacked prior SARS-CoV-2 infection and had negative nucleocapsid antibodies. V dropped 3 bases and J dropped 6 bases, with 9 bases sitting between them. CDR1 is SGHTA and CDR2 is FQGTGA in the germline V gene. The CDR3 length is 13 residues. This sequence joins TRBV7-3 and TRBJ1-5; no clear D. This TCR was recovered from a human donor who received a COVID-19 vaccine. The source was CD4+ T cells from PBMCs cultured with HCoV-OC43 spike peptides, collected after COVID-19 vaccination. Subset of the sample: HCoV-OC43 spike overlapping peptide pool stimulation. CDR3 loop: CASSFGTGQPQHF. In DNA, the CDR3 is TGTGCCAGCAGCTTCGGCACGGGTCAGCCCCAGCATTTT.